This TCR beta chain was sequenced for a study of blood T cell repertoires in COVID-19. Study at large: Researchers got acute and convalescent COVID-19 samples from the United States, Italy and Spain.

Original methodology: Researchers report that nucleated cell counts were estimated from reference gene primer amplification. The data were produced by immunoSEQ multiplex PCR, yet TCRdb's version contains in-frame clones alone and is incomplete. V and J calls plus clone size are reproduced from that table; the DNA served to infer D and trimming. This table holds about 87,000 clones, around three quarters found once. The specimen was peripheral blood. This clonotype originated in a woman in her 50s with acute or convalescent COVID-19.

CDR3 sequence: CASSPNGLTGDYGYTF. In nucleotides, the CDR3 is TGTGCCAGCAGCCCAAATGGCCTGACAGGGGACTATGGCTACACCTTC. This rearrangement joins TRBV7-9 to TRBJ1-2; 8 bases align to TRBD1. J was trimmed by 3 bases and V by 5 bases; bases with no gene match: 11. The CDR3 is 16 residues long. From germline, CDR1 is SEHNR and CDR2 FQNEAQ (reference sequence).